A selection of T cell receptor beta chains follows, all from one sample in a study of T-cell reconstitution after alpha-beta-depleted transplantation in children. TCRdb processed the PCR reads anew with MiXCR; each CDR3 protein has one entry. The data show about 580,000 distinct CDR3 sequences, more than 20% seen once. This specimen was PBMCs, mostly from graft donor cells, taken 360 days after TCRalphabeta/CD19-depleted stem cell transplant. The receptors originated from a boy younger than two who had a stem cell transplant for acute myeloid leukemia, so the T cells may come from the graft donor. CDR3s include the opening cysteine and the closing phenylalanine or tryptophan. D genes are given only for firm matches. Clone size is not always given. Where it is, it says once, few, many or a class for expanded clones.

V gene: TRBV6-1
clone size: NA
D gene: TRBD1
J gene: TRBJ1-6
CDR3 protein: CASTNGQGDSPLHF
CDR3 DNA: TGTGCCAGCACCAACGGACAGGGCGATTCACCCCTCCACTTT

V gene: TRBV12-3/TRBV12-4
clone size: few
D gene: TRBD1
J gene: TRBJ1-1
CDR3 protein: CASSSIGTVTEAFF
CDR3 DNA: TGTGCCAGCAGTTCTATCGGGACAGTCACTGAAGCTTTCTTT

V gene: TRBV24-1
clone size: NA
D gene: NA
J gene: TRBJ1-5
CDR3 protein: CATSDLDWQPQHF
CDR3 DNA: TGTGCCACCAGTGATTTGGACTGGCAGCCCCAGCATTTT

V gene: TRBV20-1
clone size: NA
D gene: NA
J gene: TRBJ1-2
CDR3 protein: CSAINGQPYGYTF
CDR3 DNA: TGCAGTGCTATAAACGGACAGCCCTATGGCTACACCTTC

V gene: TRBV28
clone size: NA
D gene: NA
J gene: TRBJ2-5
CDR3 protein: CASSFLKVGTQYF
CDR3 DNA: TGTGCCAGCAGTTTTTTGAAGGTTGGGACCCAGTACTTC

V gene: TRBV12-3/TRBV12-4
clone size: NA
D gene: NA
J gene: TRBJ2-7
CDR3 protein: CASSPGAAESYEQYF
CDR3 DNA: TGTGCCAGCAGCCCTGGGGCAGCCGAATCCTACGAGCAGTACTTC

V gene: TRBV3-1
clone size: NA
D gene: NA
J gene: TRBJ2-1
CDR3 protein: CASSQAGPSWDNEQFF
CDR3 DNA: TGTGCCAGCAGCCAAGCGGGCCCTAGCTGGGACAATGAGCAGTTCTTC

V gene: TRBV12-3/TRBV12-4
clone size: many
D gene: TRBD2
J gene: TRBJ2-1
CDR3 protein: CASSLGRGDYNEQFF
CDR3 DNA: TGTGCCAGCAGTTTAGGGCGGGGGGACTACAATGAGCAGTTCTTC

V gene: TRBV7-2
clone size: many
D gene: NA
J gene: TRBJ2-4
CDR3 protein: CASSLAAAGTLNF
CDR3 DNA: TGTGCCAGCAGCTTAGCCGCCGCAGGGACTTTGAACTTC

V gene: TRBV6-5
clone size: NA
D gene: TRBD1
J gene: TRBJ2-1
CDR3 protein: CASSYKKTGDNEQFF
CDR3 DNA: TGTGCCAGCAGTTACAAAAAAACAGGGGACAATGAGCAGTTCTTC

V gene: TRBV7-8
clone size: many
D gene: NA
J gene: TRBJ1-1
CDR3 protein: CASSLVPGDPEAFF
CDR3 DNA: TGTGCCAGCAGCTTAGTCCCAGGCGATCCTGAAGCTTTCTTT

V gene: TRBV20-1
clone size: NA
D gene: NA
J gene: TRBJ1-5
CDR3 protein: CSARRDRNQPQHF
CDR3 DNA: TGCAGTGCTAGGAGGGATCGCAATCAGCCCCAGCATTTT

V gene: TRBV12-3/TRBV12-4
clone size: few
D gene: NA
J gene: TRBJ1-2
CDR3 protein: CASSVGGHGYTF
CDR3 DNA: TGTGCCAGCAGTGTCGGGGGGCATGGCTACACCTTC

V gene: TRBV4-1
clone size: NA
D gene: TRBD2
J gene: TRBJ2-1
CDR3 protein: CASSQPTSGGRNEQFF
CDR3 DNA: TGCGCCAGCAGCCAACCGACTAGCGGGGGGCGGAATGAGCAGTTCTTC

V gene: TRBV7-9
clone size: few
D gene: NA
J gene: TRBJ1-2
CDR3 protein: CASSLDPGFSGYTF
CDR3 DNA: TGTGCCAGCAGCTTAGATCCGGGTTTCTCTGGCTACACCTTC

V gene: TRBV10-2
clone size: many
D gene: TRBD2
J gene: TRBJ2-1
CDR3 protein: CASKRLAAINEQFF
CDR3 DNA: TGCGCCAGCAAGAGACTAGCAGCTATCAATGAGCAGTTCTTC

V gene: TRBV24-1
clone size: few
D gene: NA
J gene: TRBJ1-5
CDR3 protein: CATSDRLNQPQHF
CDR3 DNA: TGTGCCACCAGTGACAGGCTCAATCAGCCCCAGCATTTT

V gene: TRBV20-1
clone size: few
D gene: NA
J gene: TRBJ2-1
CDR3 protein: CSARDLGDYNEQFF
CDR3 DNA: TGCAGTGCTAGAGATTTGGGCGACTACAATGAGCAGTTCTTC

V gene: TRBV3-1
clone size: NA
D gene: NA
J gene: TRBJ2-1
CDR3 protein: CGSSQDPRVNEQFF
CDR3 DNA: TGTGGCAGCAGCCAAGATCCCAGAGTCAATGAGCAGTTCTTC

V gene: TRBV15
clone size: few
D gene: NA
J gene: TRBJ2-2
CDR3 protein: CATSSFSIFPPNTGELFF
CDR3 DNA: TGTGCCACCAGCAGTTTTTCCATTTTTCCTCCGAACACCGGGGAGCTGTTTTTT

V gene: TRBV5-5
clone size: many
D gene: TRBD2
J gene: TRBJ2-2
CDR3 protein: CASSLSGLAGTGELFF
CDR3 DNA: TGTGCCAGCAGCTTGTCCGGACTAGCGGGCACCGGGGAGCTGTTTTTT

V gene: TRBV12-3/TRBV12-4
clone size: NA
D gene: NA
J gene: TRBJ1-3
CDR3 protein: CASSFSDAGNTIYF
CDR3 DNA: TGTGCCAGCAGTTTTTCCGACGCTGGAAACACCATATATTTT

V gene: TRBV4-1
clone size: NA
D gene: NA
J gene: TRBJ2-5
CDR3 protein: CASSPAWEETQYF
CDR3 DNA: TGCGCCAGCAGCCCCGCGTGGGAGGAGACCCAGTACTTC

V gene: TRBV20-1
clone size: many
D gene: NA
J gene: TRBJ2-1
CDR3 protein: CSARILPHSWQFF
CDR3 DNA: TGCAGTGCTAGGATCCTTCCCCATAGCTGGCAGTTCTTC

V gene: TRBV20-1
clone size: many
D gene: TRBD1
J gene: TRBJ2-1
CDR3 protein: CSARQGVYNEQFF
CDR3 DNA: TGCAGTGCTAGGCAGGGGGTCTACAATGAGCAGTTCTTC

V gene: TRBV7-9
clone size: many
D gene: NA
J gene: TRBJ2-7
CDR3 protein: CASSGKYEQYF
CDR3 DNA: TGTGCCAGCAGCGGAAAATACGAGCAGTACTTC

V gene: TRBV12-3/TRBV12-4
clone size: few
D gene: TRBD1
J gene: TRBJ2-1
CDR3 protein: CASNHRGRRGNEQFF
CDR3 DNA: TGTGCCAGCAACCACAGGGGGCGCAGGGGCAATGAGCAGTTCTTC

V gene: TRBV6-4
clone size: many
D gene: NA
J gene: TRBJ2-3
CDR3 protein: CASSVGGGSYTQYF
CDR3 DNA: TGTGCCAGCAGTGTAGGGGGAGGAAGCTATACGCAGTATTTT

V gene: TRBV5-6
clone size: many
D gene: NA
J gene: TRBJ2-5
CDR3 protein: CASSSAGDETQYF
CDR3 DNA: TGTGCCAGCAGCTCGGCCGGGGATGAGACCCAGTACTTC

V gene: TRBV24-1
clone size: NA
D gene: TRBD1
J gene: TRBJ2-5
CDR3 protein: CATSDTERTGQETQYF
CDR3 DNA: TGTGCCACCAGTGATACTGAGAGGACAGGTCAAGAGACCCAGTACTTC

V gene: TRBV6-6
clone size: many
D gene: NA
J gene: TRBJ2-7
CDR3 protein: CASSKGDTYEQYF
CDR3 DNA: TGTGCCAGCAGTAAGGGTGACACCTACGAGCAGTACTTC

V gene: TRBV4-1
clone size: NA
D gene: NA
J gene: TRBJ2-7
CDR3 protein: CASSQGRGKNEQYF
CDR3 DNA: TGCGCCAGCAGCCAAGGGCGGGGAAAAAACGAGCAGTACTTC

V gene: TRBV30
clone size: NA
D gene: TRBD2
J gene: TRBJ2-5
CDR3 protein: CAWSPAGGAQYF
CDR3 DNA: TGTGCCTGGAGTCCAGCGGGGGGGGCCCAGTACTTC

V gene: TRBV5-1
clone size: NA
D gene: NA
J gene: TRBJ2-1
CDR3 protein: CASSEEVEQFF
CDR3 DNA: TGCGCCAGCAGTGAGGAGGTAGAGCAGTTCTTC

V gene: TRBV20-1
clone size: NA
D gene: NA
J gene: TRBJ2-1
CDR3 protein: CSAQLDSKGYNEQFF
CDR3 DNA: TGCAGTGCTCAGCTAGACAGTAAAGGCTACAATGAGCAGTTCTTC

V gene: TRBV29-1
clone size: many
D gene: TRBD2
J gene: TRBJ2-4
CDR3 protein: CSVAVAGLQNIQYF
CDR3 DNA: TGCAGCGTTGCTGTAGCGGGGCTTCAAAACATTCAGTACTTC

V gene: TRBV20-1
clone size: many
D gene: NA
J gene: TRBJ2-1
CDR3 protein: CSAKGPSSYNEQFF
CDR3 DNA: TGCAGTGCCAAGGGGCCGAGCTCCTACAATGAGCAGTTCTTC

V gene: TRBV5-5
clone size: few
D gene: NA
J gene: TRBJ2-3
CDR3 protein: CASTPGQGSTDTQYF
CDR3 DNA: TGTGCCAGCACCCCGGGGCAGGGGAGCACAGATACGCAGTATTTT

V gene: TRBV5-6
clone size: NA
D gene: TRBD1
J gene: TRBJ2-1
CDR3 protein: CASSLPGQGAEQFF
CDR3 DNA: TGTGCCAGCAGCCTTCCCGGACAGGGGGCTGAGCAGTTCTTC

V gene: TRBV3-1
clone size: many
D gene: NA
J gene: TRBJ2-1
CDR3 protein: CASSQDHESSYNEQFF
CDR3 DNA: TGTGCCAGCAGCCAAGATCATGAGAGCTCCTACAATGAGCAGTTCTTC

V gene: TRBV27
clone size: NA
D gene: TRBD2
J gene: TRBJ2-1
CDR3 protein: CASSPIFGLAGANEQFF
CDR3 DNA: TGTGCCAGCAGTCCCATTTTCGGACTAGCGGGGGCCAATGAGCAGTTCTTC

V gene: TRBV4-3
clone size: many
D gene: NA
J gene: TRBJ2-7
CDR3 protein: CASSMKEGHYEQYF
CDR3 DNA: TGCGCCAGCAGCATGAAAGAGGGGCACTACGAGCAGTACTTC

V gene: TRBV20-1
clone size: few
D gene: NA
J gene: TRBJ2-1
CDR3 protein: CSALAPLGNDEQFF
CDR3 DNA: TGCAGTGCCCTTGCGCCTCTCGGAAACGATGAGCAGTTCTTC

V gene: TRBV12-3/TRBV12-4
clone size: many
D gene: NA
J gene: TRBJ2-5
CDR3 protein: CASTMEGPWETQYF
CDR3 DNA: TGTGCCAGCACCATGGAGGGCCCCTGGGAGACCCAGTACTTC

V gene: TRBV27
clone size: NA
D gene: NA
J gene: TRBJ2-2
CDR3 protein: CASTQNGELFF
CDR3 DNA: TGTGCCAGCACCCAAAACGGGGAGCTGTTTTTT

V gene: TRBV24-1
clone size: NA
D gene: TRBD1
J gene: TRBJ2-3
CDR3 protein: CATSDWRDRGQKGTDTQYF
CDR3 DNA: TGTGCCACCAGTGATTGGAGGGACAGGGGACAGAAGGGCACAGATACGCAGTATTTT

V gene: TRBV18
clone size: NA
D gene: TRBD2
J gene: TRBJ2-1
CDR3 protein: CASSRPGRDEQFF
CDR3 DNA: TGTGCCAGCTCACGGCCGGGGAGGGATGAGCAGTTCTTC

V gene: TRBV20-1
clone size: few
D gene: NA
J gene: TRBJ1-2
CDR3 protein: CSARGRGAYGYTF
CDR3 DNA: TGCAGTGCTAGAGGCCGGGGCGCCTATGGCTACACCTTC

V gene: TRBV15
clone size: NA
D gene: TRBD1
J gene: TRBJ2-1
CDR3 protein: CATSRGPGTGRHEQFF
CDR3 DNA: TGTGCCACCAGCAGGGGCCCCGGGACAGGGAGGCATGAGCAGTTCTTC

V gene: TRBV5-1
clone size: NA
D gene: NA
J gene: TRBJ1-1
CDR3 protein: CASSLEVSLNTEAFF
CDR3 DNA: TGCGCCAGCAGCTTGGAAGTGTCACTGAACACTGAAGCTTTCTTT

V gene: TRBV15
clone size: NA
D gene: TRBD1
J gene: TRBJ2-5
CDR3 protein: CATSPGTGWETQYF
CDR3 DNA: TGTGCCACCAGCCCCGGGACAGGGTGGGAGACCCAGTACTTC

V gene: TRBV7-9
clone size: many
D gene: TRBD1
J gene: TRBJ2-4
CDR3 protein: CASSSGTGVSKNIQYF
CDR3 DNA: TGTGCCAGCAGCTCCGGGACAGGGGTATCCAAAAACATTCAGTACTTC

V gene: TRBV6-5
clone size: many
D gene: NA
J gene: TRBJ1-2
CDR3 protein: CASSYSQPDRYGYTF
CDR3 DNA: TGTGCCAGCAGTTACTCACAGCCAGACCGCTATGGCTACACCTTC

V gene: TRBV28
clone size: few
D gene: NA
J gene: TRBJ2-1
CDR3 protein: CASSLGSAGSMRYNEQFF
CDR3 DNA: TGTGCCAGCAGTTTAGGGTCGGCAGGTTCCATGCGCTACAATGAGCAGTTCTTC

V gene: TRBV4-3
clone size: once
D gene: NA
J gene: TRBJ1-3
CDR3 protein: CASSQDRGANTIYF
CDR3 DNA: TGCGCCAGCAGCCAAGATAGGGGGGCAAACACCATATATTTT

V gene: TRBV3-1
clone size: many
D gene: NA
J gene: TRBJ2-5
CDR3 protein: CASSQERGGHSETQYF
CDR3 DNA: TGTGCCAGCAGCCAAGAACGTGGGGGACACTCAGAGACCCAGTACTTC

V gene: TRBV20-1
clone size: once
D gene: NA
J gene: TRBJ2-1
CDR3 protein: CSAPSGRGGGEQFF
CDR3 DNA: TGCAGTGCTCCCTCGGGGAGGGGAGGGGGTGAGCAGTTCTTC

V gene: TRBV20-1
clone size: many
D gene: NA
J gene: TRBJ1-1
CDR3 protein: CSARGGGTEAFF
CDR3 DNA: TGCAGTGCTAGAGGGGGGGGCACTGAAGCTTTCTTT

V gene: TRBV7-9
clone size: many
D gene: TRBD2
J gene: TRBJ2-3
CDR3 protein: CASSRWTSGFTDTQYF
CDR3 DNA: TGTGCCAGCAGCCGTTGGACTAGCGGGTTCACAGATACGCAGTATTTT